This entry features one T cell receptor beta chain sequence. The antigen is not known. The data stem from a study of T-cell memory formation after mild COVID-19. Turning to the study itself: Most TCR clusters belonged to a single donor. Study-wide results and caveats: Chiefly within CM and EM were the contracting CD4+ clones; CD8+ ones were within EMRA.

CDR3 size: 16 residues. J gave up 1 base and V 7 bases, and 6 bases lay outside the gene matches. Per germline, CDR1 SGHAT and CDR2 FQNNGV. Via MiXCR, TCRdb re-called the 5' RACE reads, giving one row per CDR3 protein. The sample shows around 450,000 distinct CDR3 sequences, roughly 20% of them seen only once. The TCR originated in an adult woman who had mild COVID-19 (a few samples of this study predate the infection). Cell type and time point are not known. The V call is TRBV11-2, the J call TRBJ2-2, with 10 nucleotides matching TRBD2. The specimen sequenced was PBMCs or a T cell subset sorted from them (not recorded which). CDR3 coding DNA: TGTGCCAGCACATCCCCTAGCGGGGGGAACACCGGGGAGCTGTTTTTT. It yields the protein CASTSPSGGNTGELFF.